A selection of T cell receptor beta chains follows, all from one sample in a study of T cell changes during pregnancy in multiple sclerosis. Profiled with immunoSEQ multiplex PCR; TCRdb holds only in-frame clones, not every one. The table has 54,000 or so clones, around 93% seen once; the top ten hold 0.36%. The material was CD4+ T cells from peripheral blood mononuclear cells, obtained before pregnancy. These receptors were obtained from a female donor with multiple sclerosis, enrolled in a pregnancy study. Both conserved end residues are part of each CDR3. D genes are given only for firm matches. Rows may omit the clone size; those that give it use once, few, many or a size class.

d_call: TRBD1; v_call: TRBV6-1; cdr3_length: 16; clone_size: NA; j_call: TRBJ1-5; cdr3_nt: TGTGCCAGCAGTGGATCACAGGGGCTTAGCAATCAGCCCCAGCATTTT; cdr3_aa: CASSGSQGLSNQPQHF
d_call: TRBD1; v_call: TRBV5-6; cdr3_length: 16; clone_size: NA; j_call: TRBJ1-6; cdr3_nt: TGTGCCAGCAGCTTGGGTCAGGACAGGGGGAATTCACCCCTCCACTTT; cdr3_aa: CASSLGQDRGNSPLHF
d_call: NA; v_call: TRBV7-3; cdr3_length: 13; clone_size: NA; j_call: TRBJ2-5; cdr3_nt: TGTGCCAGCAGCTTAACGAGGAGGGAGACCCAGTACTTC; cdr3_aa: CASSLTRRETQYF
d_call: TRBD1; v_call: TRBV2; cdr3_length: 15; clone_size: NA; j_call: TRBJ1-4; cdr3_nt: TGTGCCAGCCGTGGTCAGGGGGCGGTTAATGAAAAACTGTTTTTT; cdr3_aa: CASRGQGAVNEKLFF
d_call: TRBD2; v_call: TRBV5-1; cdr3_length: 15; clone_size: once; j_call: TRBJ2-1; cdr3_nt: TGCGCCAGCAGCTTCAAGCGGGACTGGCGGAATGAGCAGTTCTTC; cdr3_aa: CASSFKRDWRNEQFF
d_call: TRBD2; v_call: TRBV7-6; cdr3_length: 16; clone_size: NA; j_call: TRBJ2-1; cdr3_nt: TGTGCCAGCAGCTTACAGCGGACTAGCGGGAGGGCAAGGCAGTTCTTC; cdr3_aa: CASSLQRTSGRARQFF
d_call: NA; v_call: TRBV5-5; cdr3_length: 12; clone_size: NA; j_call: TRBJ2-5; cdr3_nt: TGTGCCAGCAGTATGTTTCAAGAGACCCAGTACTTC; cdr3_aa: CASSMFQETQYF
d_call: TRBD2; v_call: TRBV7-2; cdr3_length: 16; clone_size: NA; j_call: TRBJ2-7; cdr3_nt: TGTGCCAGCAGCTTAGTGAGCGGGACCTCAAGGTACGAGCAGTACTTC; cdr3_aa: CASSLVSGTSRYEQYF
d_call: TRBD2; v_call: TRBV5-6; cdr3_length: 14; clone_size: NA; j_call: TRBJ2-7; cdr3_nt: TGTGCCAGCAGCAAAGGACTAGCGGGATCCGAGCAGTACTTC; cdr3_aa: CASSKGLAGSEQYF
d_call: NA; v_call: TRBV19; cdr3_length: 13; clone_size: NA; j_call: TRBJ1-1; cdr3_nt: TGTCCCGGGACTCCAGTTTTTTTCACTGAAGCTTTCTTT; cdr3_aa: CPGTPVFFTEAFF
d_call: TRBD2; v_call: TRBV19; cdr3_length: 17; clone_size: NA; j_call: TRBJ2-1; cdr3_nt: TGTGCCAGTAGTTTCACCGGGACTAGCGGGAGGGCCACTGAGCAGTTCTTC; cdr3_aa: CASSFTGTSGRATEQFF
d_call: TRBD1; v_call: TRBV5-4; cdr3_length: 13; clone_size: NA; j_call: TRBJ1-2; cdr3_nt: TGTGCCAGCAGCCAGACAGGGGGCGGGGGCTACACCTTC; cdr3_aa: CASSQTGGGGYTF
d_call: NA; v_call: TRBV6-5; cdr3_length: 13; clone_size: few; j_call: TRBJ2-1; cdr3_nt: TGTGCCAGCAGTTACTCGATGCGGAATGAGCAGTTCTTC; cdr3_aa: CASSYSMRNEQFF
d_call: NA; v_call: TRBV5-1; cdr3_length: 17; clone_size: NA; j_call: TRBJ2-3; cdr3_nt: TGCGCCAGCAGCTTGAGCGGACCTACTGGGTTCACAGATACGCAGTATTTT; cdr3_aa: CASSLSGPTGFTDTQYF
d_call: TRBD1; v_call: TRBV19; cdr3_length: 15; clone_size: NA; j_call: TRBJ2-7; cdr3_nt: TGTGCCAGTAGTATAGTGGAGACAGGGACCTACGAGCAGTACTTC; cdr3_aa: CASSIVETGTYEQYF
d_call: TRBD2; v_call: TRBV27; cdr3_length: 18; clone_size: once; j_call: TRBJ2-6; cdr3_nt: TGTGCCAGCAGTTTTACTACTAGCGGGAGAGGTGGGGCCAACGTCCTGACTTTC; cdr3_aa: CASSFTTSGRGGANVLTF
d_call: NA; v_call: TRBV4-2; cdr3_length: 12; clone_size: NA; j_call: TRBJ1-4; cdr3_nt: TGTGCCAGCAGCCCGAGGCTTGAAAAACTGTTTTTT; cdr3_aa: CASSPRLEKLFF
d_call: TRBD1; v_call: TRBV11-3; cdr3_length: 15; clone_size: NA; j_call: TRBJ1-4; cdr3_nt: TGTGCCAGCAGCCCCCGACAGGGCCGTAATGAAAAACTGTTTTTT; cdr3_aa: CASSPRQGRNEKLFF
d_call: NA; v_call: TRBV19; cdr3_length: 15; clone_size: NA; j_call: TRBJ1-1; cdr3_nt: TGTGCCAGTAGCCCCAGCGCGGCAACGTTCACTGAAGCTTTCTTT; cdr3_aa: CASSPSAATFTEAFF
d_call: TRBD2; v_call: TRBV28; cdr3_length: 18; clone_size: NA; j_call: TRBJ2-6; cdr3_nt: TGTGCCAGCAGTTTTTTCCGGCGGGGGGCGGTTGGGGCCAACGTCCTGACTTTC; cdr3_aa: CASSFFRRGAVGANVLTF
d_call: NA; v_call: TRBV11-3; cdr3_length: 18; clone_size: NA; j_call: TRBJ1-2; cdr3_nt: TGTGCCAGCAGCTTAGTGAAGGCCAGGGCAGGGGTTAACTATGGCTACACCTTC; cdr3_aa: CASSLVKARAGVNYGYTF
d_call: NA; v_call: TRBV18; cdr3_length: 15; clone_size: NA; j_call: TRBJ1-1; cdr3_nt: TGTGCCAGCTCACTAAGGACGGGGGACAACACTGAAGCTTTCTTT; cdr3_aa: CASSLRTGDNTEAFF